The source of this T cell receptor beta chain is a study of T cells after yellow fever vaccination. Study background: Libraries from low-cell-number fractions were prepared with the SMART-Seq v4 Ultra Low Input RNA kit.

Germline CDR1 reads DFQATT; CDR2 reads SNEGSKA (reference sequence). This CDR3 region has 14 residues. Between the trimmed V and J ends, which lost 0 bases and 9 bases, there was a span of 15 bases. The study's findings and limits: It was the secondary response that reached its peak faster, day 5 versus 15, but it was weaker. The bulk population could contribute abundant contaminating clonotypes to FACS-sorted repertoires.

5'RACE template switching produced TCR cDNA carrying a universal primer site and UMIs. TCRdb used MiXCR to reprocess the 5' RACE reads, holding one entry per CDR3 protein. Counted here are some 300,000 distinct CDR3 sequences, around 4% occurring once; the ten biggest clones make up less than 25%. This clonotype has ten or more counts. What it recognizes is unknown. Material: PBMCs, obtained on the day of the yellow fever booster vaccination. V and J are TRBV20-1 and TRBJ1-5, with D possibly matching TRBD1 (5 bases). The TCR was taken from a man between 18 and 35 years old who received the YFV17D yellow fever vaccine. The chain's CDR3 is CSAREGPTRVPQHF. The CDR3 DNA sequence: TGCAGTGCTAGAGAGGGACCGACTAGGGTGCCCCAGCATTTT.